One sample yielded the 17 T cell receptor beta chains listed below, sequenced in a study of blood T cells in healthy people across ages. PCR was performed a second time for about 7 to 12 cycles using a sample-barcoded 5' primer and a J-beta primer mix. TCRdb reprocessed the 5' RACE reads via MiXCR and lists one record per CDR3 protein. The table lists 450,000 to 650,000 distinct CDR3 sequences, approximately 25% of them singletons. The sample also formed part of further work on T cells of mothers and their children.

The sequencing sample was made of blood. These receptor sequences come from a boy aged 5-17 years in good health.

The V gene is TRBV6-5, the J gene TRBJ1-6; D uncertain. The V gene lost 5 bases and the J gene lost 0 bases, with 5 bases spanning the gap. CDR1 and CDR2 from the germline V gene are MNHEY and SVGAGI. CDR3 length: 14 residues. The CDR3 region has the DNA TGTGCCAGCAGTATAAGCTCCTATAATTCACCCCTCCACTTT. As protein: CASSISSYNSPLHF.

This clonotype showed up just a few times. The chain joins TRBV2 to TRBJ2-3; TRBD2 agrees at 11 bases. V trimming: 6 bases; J trimming: 2 bases; junction bases outside the gene matches: 7. Per the germline V gene, CDR1 is SNHLY and CDR2 is FYNNEI. This CDR3 is built from 16 residues. DNA for the CDR3: TGTGCCAGCAGATCGCGACTAGCGGGGTTCACAGATACGCAGTATTTT. It translates to CASRSRLAGFTDTQYF.

The chain carries TRBV4-1 and TRBJ2-1; possibly TRBD1 or TRBD2 for D (5 bases each). The germline V gene has CDR1 MGHRA and CDR2 YSYEKL. V gave up 6 bases and J gave up 0 bases, with 18 bases separating them. CDR3 size: 17 residues. The CDR3 DNA reads TGCGCCAGCAGTCTCTTATCGGGACGTTTCTCCTACAATGAGCAGTTCTTC. It yields the protein CASSLLSGRFSYNEQFF.

This clonotype was seen a few times. This sequence joins TRBV7-2 and TRBJ2-7; TRBD2 matches 11 bases. Germline V gene sequence: CDR1 SGHTA, CDR2 FQGNSA. Trimming removed 3 bases from V and 3 bases from J; junction bases left unmatched: 1. The CDR3 is 14 amino acids. The CDR3 loop reads CASSFGTSGYEQYF. CDR3 sequence (DNA): TGTGCCAGCAGCTTCGGGACTAGCGGCTACGAGCAGTACTTC.

This clonotype turned up a few times. The genes are TRBV28 and TRBJ1-5, with a possible D match to TRBD1 (5 bases). V was shortened by 7 bases and J by 1 base, with 11 bases between the two germline ends. CDR3 size: 14 residues. Germline values: CDR1 MDHEN, CDR2 SYDVKM. CDR3 in amino acids: CASIPGGSNQPQHF. DNA for the CDR3: TGTGCCAGCATCCCCGGGGGGAGCAATCAGCCCCAGCATTTT.

The CDR3 loop reads CAGGTGTNTGELFF. DNA for the CDR3: TGCGCCGGAGGGACAGGAACAAACACCGGGGAGCTGTTTTTT. V and J are TRBV5-1 and TRBJ2-2, with 8 bases that match TRBD1. The CDR3 spans 14 residues. Germline CDR1 and CDR2: SGHRS and YFSETQ. Trimming at V came to 10 bases and at J to 2 bases, leaving 7 bases not matched to a gene.

J is TRBJ1-1 and V is TRBV12-3 or TRBV12-4; the D is unclear. Trimming took 7 bases from V and 0 from J, leaving 15 bases between them. The CDR3 runs to 15 residues. The CDR3 reads CASKVQPEVNTEAFF. The CDR3 nucleotides are TGTGCCAGCAAGGTACAACCCGAAGTGAACACTGAAGCTTTCTTT.

This clonotype was seen a handful of times. The CDR3 loop is CASRGTGPAGEKLFF. DNA for the CDR3: TGTGCCAGCAGGGGGACAGGCCCCGCCGGGGAAAAACTGTTTTTT. This chain uses TRBV12-3 or TRBV12-4 with TRBJ1-4; 8 nucleotides line up with TRBD1. The CDR3 has 15 residues. The trim removed 6 bases at V and 8 bases at J, leaving 11 bases unmatched.

The chain recombines TRBV6-6 with TRBJ2-7; no clear D gene. The DNA matches TRBJ2-1 better at its end, which makes the J call doubtful. The germline V gene has CDR1 MNHNY and CDR2 SVGAGI (reference sequence). This CDR3 is built from 13 residues. The CDR3 region is CASSYTERREQFF. In DNA form, the CDR3 reads TGTGCCAGCAGTTACACTGAGCGTCGAGAGCAGTTCTTC.

This clonotype was seen a few times. The chain links TRBV20-1 to TRBJ1-5; no clear D. Germline V lookup: CDR1 DFQATT, CDR2 SNEGSKA (reference sequence). V shed 3 bases and J shed 0 bases, with 12 bases lying between them. This CDR3 is built from 15 residues. CDR3 sequence reads: CSARDVLNSNQPQHF. The CDR3 nucleotides read TGCAGTGCTAGGGACGTCTTGAATAGCAATCAGCCCCAGCATTTT.

The chain links TRBV6-2 or TRBV6-3 to TRBJ1-1; no definite D call. The V and J ends lost 8 bases and 1 base respectively, with 17 bases between them. Germline lookup yields CDR1 MNHEY and CDR2 SVGEGT. This CDR3 has 15 amino acids. The CDR3 sequence is CASASEHQENTEAFF. CDR3 sequence (DNA): TGTGCCAGCGCGTCTGAGCACCAGGAGAACACTGAAGCTTTCTTT.

This clonotype showed up many times. The chain employs TRBV20-1 and TRBJ2-7, with D maybe TRBD2 (6 bases). Trimming pared 7 bases from V and 6 bases from J, leaving 16 bases between. Germline V gene data show CDR1 as DFQATT and CDR2 as SNEGSKA (reference sequence). This CDR3 region has 12 residues. The CDR3 spells CSGATSTSEQYF. In nucleotides, the CDR3 is TGCAGTGGGGCGACTAGTACGTCCGAGCAGTACTTC.

V is TRBV5-5 and J is TRBJ1-5, with TRBD1 matching 7 bases. The CDR3 has 18 residues. Germline values: CDR1 SGHKS, CDR2 YYEKEE (reference sequence). Unmatched junction bases numbered 12, after V lost 1 base and J lost 2 bases. CDR3: CASSLFPRTGEGNQPQHF. In DNA, the CDR3 is TGTGCCAGCAGCTTGTTCCCTCGGACAGGCGAAGGCAATCAGCCCCAGCATTTT.

The rearrangement uses TRBV7-2 and TRBJ1-2, with 7 bases fitting TRBD1. The CDR3 loop spans 14 amino acids. CDR1 and CDR2 (germline): SGHTA, FQGNSA. V gave up 1 base and J gave up 8 bases; unmatched junction bases: 7. The DNA for the CDR3 is TGTGCCAGCAGCTTAGTCCAGGGGGATGGAGGCTACACCTTC. Its protein is CASSLVQGDGGYTF.

The chain links TRBV6-6 to TRBJ2-5; tentatively, D is TRBD1 (6 bases). Germline CDR1 is MNHNY and CDR2 is SVGAGI (reference sequence). V lost 4 bases, J lost 3 bases, and 15 bases lay in between. This CDR3 has 15 amino acids. CDR3 DNA sequence: TGTGCCAGCAGTTCAGTACAGGGTCAGGAAGAGACCCAGTACTTC. Translation: CASSSVQGQEETQYF.

There are many counts of this clonotype. The chain has TRBV29-1 and TRBJ2-6; D gene unclear. The CDR3 totals 14 residues. Germline assignment: CDR1 SQVTM and CDR2 ANQGSEA. Here the CDR3 reads CSTAEFSGANVLTF. CDR3 bases: TGCAGTACGGCAGAGTTCTCTGGGGCCAACGTCCTGACTTTC.

V is TRBV12-3 or TRBV12-4 and J is TRBJ2-7; no clear D gene. V lost 3 bases to trimming and J lost 1 base, with 10 bases between them. The CDR3 covers 14 residues. CDR3 residues: CASSFGLESYEQYF. CDR3 sequence (DNA): TGTGCCAGCAGTTTCGGCCTAGAATCCTACGAGCAGTACTTC.